Presented here are 25 T cell receptor beta chains from one specimen sequenced in a study of blood T cells in healthy people across ages. A second about 6 to 11 cycle PCR used barcoded and J-beta primers. Via MiXCR, TCRdb re-called the 5' RACE reads, giving one row per CDR3 protein. The sample holds about 650,000 distinct CDR3 sequences, approximately 29% seen once. Input material: blood. These receptors all come from a woman of 80 years or more in good health.

This clonotype was found a few times. At one end, the junction sequence differs from germline, possibly due to a read error. The chain joins TRBV4-2 to TRBJ1-2; TRBD1 agrees at 7 bases. The CDR3 totals 16 residues. Germline V CDR1 and CDR2: LGHNA, YNFKEQ. As DNA, the CDR3 is TGTGCCAGCAGCCCCAACGACAGGGAGAATAACTATGGCCACACCTTC. Translated: CASSPNDRENNYGHTF.

CDR3 sequence (DNA): TGTGCCAGCAGCTTGAGGCAGGATAATTACAATGAGCAGTTCTTC. This encodes CASSLRQDNYNEQFF. The genes are TRBV5-8 and TRBJ2-1; no reliable D call. Trimming removed 1 base from V and 4 bases from J, with 12 bases in between. Germline CDR1 reads SGHTS; CDR2 reads YDEGEE. CDR3 length equals 15 residues.

This clonotype has at least ten counts. J is TRBJ2-1 and V is TRBV7-2; 11 nucleotides agree with TRBD1. CDR1 and CDR2 from the germline V gene are SGHTA and FQGNSA. The CDR3 is 15 amino acids. V shed 4 bases, J shed 12 bases, and the junction held 11 bases outside the gene matches. CDR3 protein: CASSSGQGAAHGQFF. The CDR3 DNA reads as TGTGCCAGCAGCTCAGGACAGGGGGCGGCTCATGGGCAGTTCTTC.

V usage is TRBV5-1 and J usage is TRBJ1-4; D is perhaps TRBD1 (6 bases). The V gene lost 2 bases and the J gene lost 3 bases, with 8 bases spanning the gap. The CDR3 loop spans 14 amino acids. Germline V gene lookup returns CDR1 SGHRS and CDR2 YFSETQ. CDR3 sequence reads: CASSLQGPNEKLFF. The CDR3 region has the DNA TGCGCCAGCAGCTTACAGGGCCCTAATGAAAAACTGTTTTTT.

In this sample, this clonotype turned up a few times. The chain has TRBV5-1 and TRBJ1-2; D unclear. From germline, CDR1 is SGHRS and CDR2 YFSETQ. This CDR3 has 19 amino acids. The V end was cut by 3 bases, the J end by 0 bases, with 24 bases between. The CDR3 here is CASSSMIGSGDFANYGYTF. The CDR3 bases are TGCGCCAGCAGCTCGATGATAGGCAGCGGTGACTTCGCTAACTATGGCTACACCTTC.

This clonotype showed up many times. The genes are TRBV18 and TRBJ2-5; TRBD1 aligns across 8 bases. The CDR3 contains 20 residues. Germline V gene lookup returns CDR1 KGHSH and CDR2 LQKENI. V lost 1 base, J lost 3 bases, and 19 bases stayed unmatched. The DNA for the CDR3 is TGTGCCAGCTCACCACAGAAACTCCCTCCGCTTGGGGACAGGAAAGAGACCCAGTACTTC. This codes for CASSPQKLPPLGDRKETQYF.

This clonotype was seen only a few times. A clone one base away is much larger, so this may be a read error. The CDR3 protein is CASSVTPGQGREGYTF. DNA of the CDR3: TGTGCCAGCAGCGTTACGCCGGGACAGGGGCGTGAGGGCTACACCTTC. The chain recombines TRBV9 with TRBJ1-2, with 10 bases that match TRBD1. Germline assignment: CDR1 SGDLS and CDR2 YYNGEE. This CDR3 spans 16 amino acids. The V segment lost 2 bases and the J segment 8 bases; nucleotides outside the gene matches: 12. The full variable domain, its missing parts supplied by reference TRBV9 and TRBJ1-2, is DSGVTQTPKHLITATGQRVTLRCSPRSGDLSVYWYQQSLDQGLQFLIQYYNGEERAKGNILERFSAQQFPDLHSELNLSSLELGDSALYFCASSVTPGQGREGYTFGSGTRLTVV.

The V call is TRBV3-1, the J call TRBJ1-1; D might be TRBD1 (5 bases). The germline V gene has CDR1 LGHDT and CDR2 YNNKEL (reference sequence). The CDR3 contains 15 residues. V gave up 0 bases and J gave up 2 bases, with 10 bases separating them. The CDR3 spells CASSQEPQGNTEAFF. CDR3 bases: TGTGCCAGCAGCCAAGAGCCCCAGGGTAACACTGAAGCTTTCTTT.

The chain employs TRBV28 and TRBJ1-5; no definite D call. The CDR3 contains 14 residues. Trimming took off 4 bases at V and 7 bases at J, with 14 bases between the two ends. Looked up from germline, CDR1 is MDHEN and CDR2 is SYDVKM. CDR3 region: CASSSYSDAQPQHF. The CDR3 DNA sequence: TGTGCCAGCAGTTCTTACAGTGATGCCCAGCCCCAGCATTTT.

The V and J genes are TRBV19 and TRBJ1-6; D is undetermined. This CDR3 region has 15 residues. The germline V gene encodes CDR1 LNHDA and CDR2 SQIVND (reference sequence). The V gene lost 6 bases and the J gene lost 5 bases, with 14 bases spanning the gap. The CDR3 loop is CASRRNSLDNSPLHF. The CDR3 DNA reads as TGTGCCAGTAGGAGAAACTCCCTCGATAATTCACCCCTCCACTTT.

This clonotype was seen a handful of times. A much larger clone lies a single base off, so this may be a read error. The chain is built from TRBV5-1 and TRBJ2-7; D is tentatively TRBD1 or TRBD2 (6 bases each). The ends were cut back, 5 bases at V and 7 bases at J, with 16 bases in the middle. The germline gives CDR1 SGHRS, CDR2 YFSETQ. This CDR3 spans 13 amino acids. The CDR3 protein is CASSTDGGNEQYF. In DNA form, the CDR3 reads TGCGCCAGCAGTACAGACGGGGGCAATGAGCAGTACTTC.

Turning to this clonotype: A much larger clonotype is one base distant, so this may be a read error. The chain joins TRBV29-1 to TRBJ2-5; D unclear. Germline assignment: CDR1 SQVTM and CDR2 ANQGSEA. CDR3 length: 10 amino acids. The ends were cut back, 7 bases at V and 11 bases at J, with 14 bases in the middle. The CDR3 is CSARNNEQYF. CDR3 nucleotide sequence: TGCAGCGCCAGGAATAATGAGCAGTACTTC.

The chain uses TRBV18 and TRBJ1-1; D may be TRBD1 (6 bases). Trimming left V 4 bases short and J 4 bases short, with 13 bases between. From germline, CDR1 is KGHSH and CDR2 LQKENI. The CDR3 covers 14 residues. CDR3 amino acids: CASSLGPRGTEAFF. The CDR3 region has the DNA TGTGCCAGCTCACTGGGGCCCAGGGGCACTGAAGCTTTCTTT.

This clonotype was recorded at least ten times. The chain combines TRBV15 with TRBJ1-6; 9 nucleotides agree with TRBD1. The CDR3 has 18 amino acids. Per the germline V gene, CDR1 is LNHNV and CDR2 is YYDKDF (reference sequence). The J segment lost 7 bases and the V segment lost 1 base, leaving 11 bases of the junction unmatched. For the CDR3, the DNA is TGTGCCACCAGCAGAGGACCCTCGACAGGGGGGCAGAATTCACCCCTCCACTTT. Translated: CATSRGPSTGGQNSPLHF.

V and J are TRBV29-1 and TRBJ1-1; D is unclear. V was clipped by 4 bases and J by 0 bases, with 9 bases between them. The CDR3 extends over 13 amino acids. In germline, CDR1 is SQVTM, CDR2 ANQGSEA. The CDR3: CSVVRQLNTEAFF. As DNA, the CDR3 is TGCAGCGTTGTGAGGCAGCTGAACACTGAAGCTTTCTTT.

The table lists this clonotype with a few counts. This chain joins TRBV10-3 and TRBJ1-6, with TRBD1 matching 8 bases. The germline V gene has CDR1 ENHRY and CDR2 SYGVKD. The length of the CDR3 is 15 residues. With V trimmed by 5 bases and J by 7 bases, 7 bases remained unmatched. The DNA for the CDR3 is TGTGCCATCAGTAACAAGGACAGGGTAAATTCACCCCTCCACTTT. Protein sequence: CAISNKDRVNSPLHF.

The sample holds many counts of this clonotype. The CDR3 region is CASNMNTEAFF. The CDR3 DNA reads as TGTGCCAGCAACATGAACACTGAAGCTTTCTTT. The chain employs TRBV28 and TRBJ1-1; D call uncertain. In germline, CDR1 is MDHEN, CDR2 SYDVKM. V lost 7 bases, J lost 0 bases, and 3 bases lay in between. The CDR3 spans 11 residues.

Only a few counts were recorded for this clonotype. The gene calls are TRBV20-1 and TRBJ2-5; TRBD2 matches 9 bases. This CDR3 comprises 15 residues. In germline, CDR1 is DFQATT, CDR2 SNEGSKA (reference sequence). V was pared by 2 bases and J by 3 bases, with 7 bases of the junction left unmatched. The CDR3 loop is CSARLAGAIEETQYF. CDR3 bases: TGCAGTGCTAGATTAGCGGGGGCCATAGAAGAGACCCAGTACTTC.

About this clonotype itself: Since a much larger clone is just one base distant, this may be a read error. The J gene is TRBJ2-1, the V gene TRBV20-1; D is perhaps TRBD1 (6 bases). The J call is doubtful: the DNA matches TRBJ2-7 better. The V gene's germline CDR1 is DFQATT and CDR2 SNEGSKA (reference sequence). The CDR3 runs 13 residues. CDR3 sequence reads: CSAREDRYNEQYF. The CDR3 bases are TGCAGTGCTAGAGAGGACAGATACAATGAGCAGTACTTC.

This chain links TRBV19 with TRBJ2-1; 12 bases fit TRBD2. Germline CDR1 is LNHDA and CDR2 is SQIVND (reference sequence). V lost 4 bases to trimming and J lost 10 bases; unmatched junction nucleotides: 8. The CDR3 covers 15 residues. The CDR3 DNA reads TGTGCCAGTAGTACCTCACGACTAGCGGGGGCCGAGCAGTTCTTC. Its protein is CASSTSRLAGAEQFF.

The CDR3 sequence is CASRMDYNSPLHF. In nucleotides, the CDR3 is TGTGCCAGCCGGATGGACTATAATTCACCCCTCCACTTT. V and J are TRBV7-9 and TRBJ1-6; D remains ambiguous. Germline assignment: CDR1 SEHNR and CDR2 FQNEAQ (reference sequence). V lost 8 bases to trimming and J lost 3 bases, with 8 bases between them. The CDR3 spans 13 residues.

This clonotype came up a few times. The chain is built from TRBV5-1 and TRBJ1-1; 7 nucleotides match TRBD1. V was pared by 4 bases and J by 3 bases, with 3 bases of the junction left unmatched. The CDR3 has 13 residues. From germline, CDR1 is SGHRS and CDR2 YFSETQ. The CDR3 nucleotides read TGCGCCAGCAGCGTACAGGGGTACACTGAAGCTTTCTTT. As protein: CASSVQGYTEAFF. Combining the CDR3 with reference TRBV5-1 and TRBJ1-1 gives the whole variable domain KAGVTQTPRYLIKTRGQQVTLSCSPISGHRSVSWYQQTPGQGLQFLFEYFSETQRNKGNFPGRFSGRQFSNSRSEMNVSTLELGDSALYLCASSVQGYTEAFFGQGTRLTVV.

The chain combines TRBV20-1 with TRBJ2-7; D might be TRBD1 or TRBD2, each matching 5 bases. The germline CDR1 and CDR2 sequences are DFQATT and SNEGSKA (reference sequence). The CDR3 spans 14 residues. Trimming left V 6 bases short and J 5 bases short, with 20 bases between. CDR3 bases: TGCAGTGCCCCGACGAGGGGTGGGACCGACGAGCAGTACTTC. Protein sequence: CSAPTRGGTDEQYF.

A few counts support this clonotype. CDR3 in amino acids: CASSRRQGHEKLFF. CDR3 bases: TGTGCCAGCAGCCGTAGACAGGGGCATGAAAAACTGTTTTTT. This rearrangement joins TRBV3-1 to TRBJ1-4; 8 nucleotides align to TRBD1. This CDR3 contains 14 residues. V lost 4 bases to trimming and J lost 6 bases; unmatched junction nucleotides: 4. CDR1 and CDR2 from the germline V gene are LGHDT and YNNKEL (reference sequence).

Concerning this clonotype: An end of the junction does not agree with germline; a read error may underlie this. The chain employs TRBV28 and TRBJ1-5, with 7 bases fitting TRBD1. This CDR3 region has 16 residues. CDR1 and CDR2 from the germline V gene are MDHEN and SYDVKM. CDR3 DNA sequence: TGTGCCTGCAGACAAACCCGACAGGGCCCGAATCAGCCCCAGCATTTT. This gives the protein CACRQTRQGPNQPQHF.